The T cell receptor (beta chain) under discussion was sequenced for a study of cytomegalovirus exposure and HLA in healthy donors. At sampling all donors were nominally healthy, likely with unrecorded immune exposures. The CDR3 runs 16 residues. Trimming at V came to 4 bases and at J to 1 base, leaving 1 base not matched to a gene. The V gene's germline CDR1 is WNHNN and CDR2 SYGVQD (reference sequence). The PCR was carried out with 60 Vbeta primers and 13 Jbeta primers. In the original processing: A later analysis tallied about 80 million unique TCR beta chains, around 11 million of them shared. Repertoires were generated with immunoSEQ multiplex PCR, while TCRdb's copy carries only in-frame clones and drops some. V and J calls and clone size are given by that table; D and trimming were obtained from the DNA. The table includes 180,000 or so clones, roughly 85% detected once.

This TCR was sampled from a man aged 18 to 35 in good health and CMV-seropositive. This chain joins TRBV10-1 and TRBJ2-3; 14 bases line up with TRBD2. Sequencing input: PBMCs. As DNA, the CDR3 is TGCGCCAGCAGTGGGGGACTAGCGGGGGGCACAGATACGCAGTATTTT. Translated: CASSGGLAGGTDTQYF.